Listed below are T cell receptor beta chains from one sample, sequenced in a study of shared clonotypes between healthy human individuals. Profiling relied on immunoSEQ multiplex PCR, and the TCRdb table lists in-frame clones only, not all of them. The sample yields fewer than 600,000 clones, 79% seen once. Source material: PBMCs. The receptors come from a woman aged 40-49 years in good health. Some clones in this sample may be carry-over from other donors' samples. The CDR3 runs from the conserved cysteine through the conserved F or W.

v_call	cdr3_length	j_call	cdr3_aa
TRBV4-2	14	TRBJ2-2	CASSQGVLTGELFF
TRBV29-1	13	TRBJ1-1	CSVDGQLNTEAFF
TRBV4-2	16	TRBJ2-7	CASSQEVGGISYEQYF
TRBV10-1	13	TRBJ2-1	CASSEGVYNEQFF
TRBV4-3	16	TRBJ2-1	CASSQDGTSGGNEQFF
TRBV15	15	TRBJ1-5	CATSRDPYGSSPQHF
TRBV7-3	16	TRBJ2-7	CASSQLAALPPYEQYF
TRBV5-1	18	TRBJ2-7	CASSWTPAAQGSGYEQYF
TRBV5-6	13	TRBJ2-2	CASSLGRAGELFF
TRBV6-1	14	TRBJ1-2	CASSEAGQGVRYTF
TRBV4-3	16	TRBJ2-7	CASSQGTGAFNYEQYF
TRBV6-1	15	TRBJ1-2	CASSGQGPALGGYTF
TRBV6-6	13	TRBJ1-5	CASSQGSGQPQHF
TRBV11-2	13	TRBJ1-1	CASSPRPNTEAFF
TRBV28	12	TRBJ2-1	CASTQVYNEQFF
TRBV10-3	13	TRBJ2-7	CAIGRDGAYEQYF
TRBV11-2	15	TRBJ1-4	CASSPTGQGGEKLFF
TRBV15	13	TRBJ1-2	CATSRLTDRGYTF
TRBV28	15	TRBJ2-3	CASSLATARTDTQYF
TRBV7-9	17	TRBJ2-5	CASSPGLGTDPYRTQYF
TRBV7-8	14	TRBJ2-2	CASSEDRGFGELFF
TRBV11-2	16	TRBJ1-1	CASSFRDRVIGTEAFF
TRBV10-3	19	TRBJ2-1	CAISESTVREGEVPNEQFF
TRBV15	17	TRBJ2-3	CATSRVISGSGTDTQYF
TRBV4-3	15	TRBJ2-7	CASSLEPGSTDEQYF
TRBV15	16	TRBJ2-3	CATSSKDRGIVDTQYF
TRBV7-2	15	TRBJ2-1	CASSLTAASYNEQFF
TRBV5-1	14	TRBJ1-2	CASSPGGQDHGYTF
TRBV5-1	14	TRBJ1-1	CASSSGLQNTEAFF
TRBV19	18	TRBJ2-5	CASSNPGRVGGHRETQYF
TRBV27	14	TRBJ1-6	CASSLEGENSPLHF
TRBV5-6	16	TRBJ1-2	CASSLLGQGIHYGYTF
TRBV2	13	TRBJ2-5	CASSVVGQETQYF
TRBV4-1	13	TRBJ1-4	CASSSVHNEKLFF
TRBV5-1	11	TRBJ2-5	CASSLTETQYF
TRBV6-5	15	TRBJ2-1	CASSYVGAARNEQFF
TRBV6-4	16	TRBJ2-1	CASSERGTSRVNEQFF
TRBV23-1	20	TRBJ1-1	CASSHIPGTPRSRKNTEAFF
TRBV7-9	14	TRBJ2-7	CASSPTSGSSEQYF
TRBV27	15	TRBJ2-7	CASSSTGTGSYEQYF
TRBV29-1	14	TRBJ1-1	CSVDETGGNTEAFF
TRBV5-1	16	TRBJ2-5	CASSLDSGRSTVAQYF
TRBV28	17	TRBJ2-1	CASSPLGATHSYNEQFF
TRBV30	11	TRBJ2-5	CAWSYQETQYF
TRBV6-5	13	TRBJ1-1	CASTKGLSTEAFF
TRBV7-8	13	TRBJ2-5	CASSFPLGETQYF